Below, one T cell receptor (beta chain) is given with its context. This specimen belongs to a study of cytomegalovirus exposure and HLA in healthy donors. PCR involved 60 Vbeta and 13 Jbeta primers. The protocol was immunoSEQ multiplex PCR, while the TCRdb copy is restricted to in-frame clones and leaves out a portion. The repertoire holds over 200,000 clones, with more than 70% as singletons. Germline CDR1 is SGHTA and CDR2 is FQGNSA. The CDR3 is 16 amino acids. Between the trimmed V and J ends, which lost 5 bases and 0 bases, there was a span of 17 bases. The chain joins TRBV7-2 to TRBJ2-7; maybe TRBD1 (5 bases). Source material: PBMCs. The sequence derives from a human donor in good health. CDR3 sequence: CASSVFVQGLSYEQYF. The CDR3 DNA sequence: TGTGCCAGCAGCGTATTCGTCCAGGGTCTCTCCTACGAGCAGTACTTC.